Described below is a single T cell receptor beta chain sequence and its context. The antigen is unknown. As to treatment: approximately 9-day PBMC culture with coronavirus spike peptide pools or control peptides (ViraFEST assay). Prior SARS-CoV-2 infection was absent in healthy vaccine recipients, which was shown by nucleocapsid antibodies that were negative before and after vaccination. After being plated at under 2.5 million per well, PBMCs were cultured with roughly 9.5 IU/ml IL-2 and 10 ug/ml peptide pools. The data stem from a study of vaccination and CD4 T cells after COVID-19. At the level of the study: There were six male and four female convalescents, and two of them were Hispanic.

The Oncomine TCR Beta short-read assay was applied to DNA of cultured CD4+ T cells. From the PCR reads, TCRdb called clonotypes with MiXCR, one entry per CDR3 protein. Of some 9,300 distinct CDR3 sequences listed, 25% were seen once; the top ten hold 20% to 30%. Study-level results: The median number of SARS-CoV-2-reactive clonotypes increased from approximately 21 to 38, a change that did not reach significance.

Germline-derived CDR1 and CDR2 are SGHRS and YFSETQ. The CDR3 extends over 13 amino acids. Trimming removed 4 bases at V and 1 base at J, with 8 bases between. The sequencing used CD4+ T cells from blood, cultured in vitro, collected before SARS-CoV-2 vaccination. The rearrangement joins TRBV5-1 to TRBJ1-1; weak D call: TRBD1 (5 bases). The receptor comes from a human donor who received a COVID-19 vaccine. The CDR3 bases are TGCGCCAGCAGCGACGGGGGGAACACTGAAGCTTTCTTT. This encodes CASSDGGNTEAFF.